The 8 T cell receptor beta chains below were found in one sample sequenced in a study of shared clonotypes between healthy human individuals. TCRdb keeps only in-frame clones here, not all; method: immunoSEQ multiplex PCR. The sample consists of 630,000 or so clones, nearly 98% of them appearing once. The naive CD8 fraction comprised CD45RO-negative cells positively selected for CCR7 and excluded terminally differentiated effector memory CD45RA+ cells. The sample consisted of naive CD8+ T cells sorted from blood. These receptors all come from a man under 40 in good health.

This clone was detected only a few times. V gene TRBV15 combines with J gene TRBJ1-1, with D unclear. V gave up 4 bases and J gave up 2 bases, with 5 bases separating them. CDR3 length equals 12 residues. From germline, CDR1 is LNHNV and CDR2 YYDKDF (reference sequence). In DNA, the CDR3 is TGTGCCACCAGCACAGGAAACACTGAAGCTTTCTTT. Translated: CATSTGNTEAFF.

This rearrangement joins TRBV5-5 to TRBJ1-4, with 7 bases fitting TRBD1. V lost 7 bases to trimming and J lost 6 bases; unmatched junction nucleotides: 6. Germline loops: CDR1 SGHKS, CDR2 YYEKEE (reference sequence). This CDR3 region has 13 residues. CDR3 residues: CASSRTGDEKLFF. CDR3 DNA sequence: TGTGCCAGCTCTAGGACAGGAGATGAAAAACTGTTTTTT.

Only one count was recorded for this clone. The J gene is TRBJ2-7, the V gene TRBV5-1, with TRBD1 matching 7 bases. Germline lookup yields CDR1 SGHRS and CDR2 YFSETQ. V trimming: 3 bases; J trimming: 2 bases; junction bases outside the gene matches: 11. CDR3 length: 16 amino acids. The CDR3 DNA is TGCGCCAGCAGCTCGCCTAGGGGACAGCATACCTACGAGCAGTACTTC. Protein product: CASSSPRGQHTYEQYF.

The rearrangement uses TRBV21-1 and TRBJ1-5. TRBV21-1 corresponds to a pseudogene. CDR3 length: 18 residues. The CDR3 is CASSTKWGTGYSNQPQHF. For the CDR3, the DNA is TGTGCCAGCAGCACAAAGTGGGGGACGGGATATAGCAATCAGCCCCAGCATTTT.

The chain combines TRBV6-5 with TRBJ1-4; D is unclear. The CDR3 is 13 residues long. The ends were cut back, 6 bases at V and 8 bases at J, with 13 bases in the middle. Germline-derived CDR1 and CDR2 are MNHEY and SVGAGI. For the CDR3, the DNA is TGTGCCAGCAGCATAAGCAAGGGCGAAAAACTGTTTTTT. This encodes CASSISKGEKLFF.

This chain's CDR3 is CASSTSWAGGINEQFF. The CDR3 nucleotides read TGTGCCAGTAGTACCTCTTGGGCGGGAGGTATCAATGAGCAGTTCTTC. The chain couples TRBV19 to TRBJ2-1, with TRBD2 matching over 8 bases. The germline V gene has CDR1 LNHDA and CDR2 SQIVND (reference sequence). J gave up 6 bases and V 4 bases, and 11 bases lay outside the gene matches. The CDR3 loop spans 16 amino acids. Based on the CDR3 plus reference TRBV19 and TRBJ2-1, the full variable domain is DGGITQSPKYLFRKEGQNVTLSCEQNLNHDAMYWYRQDPGQGLRLIYYSQIVNDFQKGDIAEGYSVSREKKESFPLTVTSAQKNPTAFYLCASSTSWAGGINEQFFGPGTRLTVL.

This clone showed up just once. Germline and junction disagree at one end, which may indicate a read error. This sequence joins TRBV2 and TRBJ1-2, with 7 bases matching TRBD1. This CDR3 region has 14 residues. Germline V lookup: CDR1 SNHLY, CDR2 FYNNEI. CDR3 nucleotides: TGTGCCAGCACCGACCCACAGGGGAGTAGTTTATCGGCTTGG. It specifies CASTDPQGSSLSAW.

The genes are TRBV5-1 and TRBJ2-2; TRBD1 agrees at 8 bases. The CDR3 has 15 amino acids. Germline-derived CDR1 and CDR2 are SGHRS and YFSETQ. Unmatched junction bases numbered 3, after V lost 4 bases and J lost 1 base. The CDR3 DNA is TGCGCCAGCAGCGTAGGACAGGGGAACACCGGGGAGCTGTTTTTT. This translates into CASSVGQGNTGELFF.